These 18 T cell receptor beta chains came from one sample sequenced in a study of T-cell reconstitution after alpha-beta-depleted transplantation in children. Library preparation (for TCRbeta) was performed with unique molecular identifiers. MiXCR, run by TCRdb on the PCR reads, gives a single entry per CDR3 protein. This sample has about 610,000 distinct CDR3 sequences, with over 9.5% found just once. The specimen was PBMCs from the stem cell graft donor, collected from the stem cell graft. The receptors were gathered from a human donor who donated a stem cell graft to a child with acute myeloid leukemia.

This clonotype has ten or more counts. The chain links TRBV12-3 or TRBV12-4 to TRBJ2-1; 11 bases are shared with TRBD2. V lost 5 bases, J lost 7 bases, and 7 bases stayed unmatched. This CDR3 has 15 residues. The CDR3 sequence is CASSPWTSGRNEQFF. The CDR3, as DNA: TGTGCCAGCAGTCCTTGGACTAGCGGGCGTAATGAGCAGTTCTTC.

This clonotype was detected a few times. The gene calls are TRBV28 and TRBJ2-1; 8 positions agree with TRBD1. The V segment lost 6 bases and the J segment 4 bases; nucleotides outside the gene matches: 11. Germline values: CDR1 MDHEN, CDR2 SYDVKM. The CDR3 spans 16 residues. For the CDR3, the DNA is TGTGCCAGCAGATTTGCCGGGACAGGCAAATACAATGAGCAGTTCTTC. This translates into CASRFAGTGKYNEQFF.

This clonotype turned up a few times. V usage is TRBV5-1 and J usage is TRBJ2-5; 10 positions match TRBD1. The CDR3 is 13 amino acids. Germline trimming cut 4 bases from V and 5 bases from J; bases unmatched to any gene: 2. The germline V gene has CDR1 SGHRS and CDR2 YFSETQ. Written as DNA, the CDR3 is TGCGCCAGCAGCGAGGGACAGGGGGAGACCCAGTACTTC. This translates into CASSEGQGETQYF. The full variable domain, completed using reference TRBV5-1 and TRBJ2-5, is KAGVTQTPRYLIKTRGQQVTLSCSPISGHRSVSWYQQTPGQGLQFLFEYFSETQRNKGNFPGRFSGRQFSNSRSEMNVSTLELGDSALYLCASSEGQGETQYFGPGTRLLVL.

This clonotype was picked up many times. V and J are TRBV12-3 or TRBV12-4 and TRBJ1-1; D is undetermined. V was clipped by 3 bases and J by 8 bases, with 7 bases between them. CDR3 length equals 11 residues. The CDR3 region has the DNA TGTGCCAGCAGTTTTCTGGGAGAAGCTTTCTTT. Translation gives CASSFLGEAFF.

V and J are TRBV7-2 and TRBJ2-7; 13 bases map to TRBD2. J lost 2 bases, V lost 1 base, and 2 bases had no gene match. The CDR3 is 16 residues long. The germline V gene has CDR1 SGHTA and CDR2 FQGNSA. CDR3 region: CASSLETSGRAYEQYF. CDR3 coding DNA: TGTGCCAGCAGCTTAGAAACTAGCGGGAGGGCCTACGAGCAGTACTTC.

A few counts support this clonotype. This chain links TRBV7-9 with TRBJ2-2; 9 nucleotides match TRBD1. CDR1 and CDR2 (germline): SEHNR, FQNEAQ (reference sequence). After removal of 5 bases from V and 4 bases from J, the junction contained 8 bases not matched to a gene. There are 16 residues in the CDR3. The DNA for the CDR3 is TGTGCCAGCAGCCCGCTCACAGGGGGCGTCACCGGGGAGCTGTTTTTT. This translates into CASSPLTGGVTGELFF.

This clonotype was seen a handful of times. The chain uses TRBV27 and TRBJ1-1, with TRBD1 as a possible D gene (6 bases). Trimming left V 8 bases short and J 2 bases short, with 12 bases between. Germline CDR1 MNHEY, CDR2 SMNVEV (reference sequence). This CDR3 is built from 13 residues. The CDR3 reads CASGGGINTEAFF. In DNA, the CDR3 is TGTGCCAGCGGTGGGGGCATCAACACTGAAGCTTTCTTT.

The sample holds many counts of this clonotype. The CDR3 is CASSQLAGYEQYF. CDR3 coding DNA: TGCGCCAGCAGCCAACTAGCGGGATACGAGCAGTACTTC. The chain uses TRBV4-3 and TRBJ2-7; 9 positions match TRBD2. CDR1 and CDR2 (germline): LGHNA, YSLEER. This CDR3 has 13 residues. With V trimmed by 2 bases and J by 4 bases, 0 bases remained unmatched.

This clonotype was picked up many times. This chain uses TRBV20-1 with TRBJ2-7, with 7 bases fitting TRBD2. V lost 3 bases and J lost 1; bases outside the gene matches: 9. Germline V gene sequence: CDR1 DFQATT, CDR2 SNEGSKA (reference sequence). The CDR3 loop spans 15 amino acids. For the CDR3, the DNA is TGCAGTGCTAGTAGGCCGGGCGGGAGTTCCTACGAGCAGTACTTC. Its protein is CSASRPGGSSYEQYF.

This clonotype has a handful of counts. V and J are TRBV7-2 and TRBJ2-2; TRBD1 matches at 8 bases. CDR1 is SGHTA and CDR2 is FQGNSA in the germline V gene. V lost 5 bases to trimming and J lost 3 bases; unmatched junction nucleotides: 5. CDR3 length equals 15 residues. In DNA form, the CDR3 reads TGTGCCAGCAGCAAACAGGGGGTTCACACCGGGGAGCTGTTTTTT. It is translated as CASSKQGVHTGELFF.

J is TRBJ2-7 and V is TRBV28, with 11 nucleotides matching TRBD2. The V gene's germline CDR1 is MDHEN and CDR2 SYDVKM. Trimming took 10 bases from V and 4 from J; bases not matched to a gene: 12. This CDR3 is built from 15 residues. CDR3 in amino acids: CATLLAGDLRYEQYF. For the CDR3, the DNA is TGTGCCACGCTACTAGCGGGGGACCTGCGATACGAGCAGTACTTC.

This clonotype turned up a few times. The chain has TRBV5-1 and TRBJ2-7; TRBD2 might be the D (6 bases). From germline, CDR1 is SGHRS and CDR2 YFSETQ. This CDR3 has 12 amino acids. V was cut by 4 bases and J by 2 bases, with 7 bases left in between. The CDR3, as DNA: TGCGCCAGCAGCGGGAGGACCTACGAGCAGTACTTC. Residues: CASSGRTYEQYF.

This clonotype has only a few counts. The rearrangement uses TRBV7-2 and TRBJ2-1; D may correspond to TRBD1 or TRBD2 (7 bases each). V lost 4 bases, J lost 8 bases, and 18 bases lay in between. The CDR3 totals 15 residues. Germline CDR1 and CDR2: SGHTA and FQGNSA. The CDR3: CASSSGQVGGDEQFF. CDR3 nucleotides: TGTGCCAGCAGCTCCGGACAGGTGGGGGGGGATGAGCAGTTCTTC.

This clonotype occurred many times. This sequence joins TRBV12-3 or TRBV12-4 and TRBJ2-5; 10 bases agree with TRBD2. This CDR3 is built from 14 residues. V gave up 7 bases and J gave up 4 bases; unmatched junction bases: 6. CDR3 protein: CASNLAGARETQYF. Written as DNA, the CDR3 is TGTGCCAGCAACCTAGCGGGAGCGAGAGAGACCCAGTACTTC.

This chain connects TRBV6-5 to TRBJ1-2; 11 bases align to TRBD1. The CDR3 sequence is 14 residues long. V dropped 4 bases and J dropped 6; count of bases not matched to a gene: 4. Germline CDR1 reads MNHEY; CDR2 reads SVGAGI. CDR3 protein: CASSSWTGGDGYTF. CDR3 coding DNA: TGTGCCAGCAGTTCGTGGACAGGGGGCGATGGCTACACCTTC.

Sample share makes this clonotype medium-sized. CDR3 DNA: TGTGCCAGCAGCACATACATGGACTTGAGCACTGAAGCTTTCTTT. The encoded protein is CASSTYMDLSTEAFF. This rearrangement joins TRBV7-9 to TRBJ1-1, with D unresolved. Between the trimmed V and J ends, which lost 5 bases and 4 bases, there was a span of 17 bases. The CDR3 runs to 15 residues. From germline, CDR1 is SEHNR and CDR2 FQNEAQ (reference sequence).

This chain uses TRBV10-3 with TRBJ2-7; maybe TRBD1 (6 bases). The CDR3 runs to 15 residues. In germline, CDR1 is ENHRY, CDR2 SYGVKD. With 4 bases removed from V and 0 bases from J, the gap between germline ends came to 13 bases. The CDR3 DNA reads as TGTGCCATCAGTGCGACAGGTGCGAGCTCCTACGAGCAGTACTTC. Amino acid sequence: CAISATGASSYEQYF.

There are many counts of this clonotype. This sequence joins TRBV6-5 and TRBJ2-3, with D unclear. The CDR3 contains 16 residues. With 1 base removed from V and 0 bases from J, the gap between germline ends came to 11 bases. Per germline, CDR1 MNHEY and CDR2 SVGAGI. CDR3: CASSYYGAPSTDTQYF. CDR3 nucleotides: TGTGCCAGCAGTTACTATGGCGCCCCTAGCACAGATACGCAGTATTTT.